This T cell receptor (beta chain) was sequenced during a study of cytomegalovirus exposure and HLA in healthy donors. Broader study findings: Only CMV serostatus was available as immune exposure information. The study found most TCR sequences rare, yet found some public TCRs in many donors. Researchers reported in a later analysis that a missense DCLRE1C variant was tied to TCR beta V- and J-gene trimming.

This clone was recorded a few times. Its antigen is still unknown. Trimming cost V 6 bases and J 2 bases; bases outside gene matches: 15. CDR3 length: 19 amino acids. Germline V gene data show CDR1 as SGHNT and CDR2 as YYREEE (reference sequence). The primer mix had 60 Vbeta and 13 Jbeta primers. TCRdb keeps only in-frame clones here, not all; method: immunoSEQ multiplex PCR. The repertoire consists of some 120,000 clones, with almost 70% occurring once and the leading ten covering approximately 9.4%. This chain joins TRBV5-4 and TRBJ2-5, with 14 bases aligning to TRBD2. Sequenced: PBMCs. This clonotype was sampled from a man between 25 and 39 years old in good health and CMV-seropositive. CDR3 nucleotides: TGTGCCAGCACATTATACCGGACTAGCGGGGGGACTGTACAAGAGACCCAGTACTTC. Translating it yields CASTLYRTSGGTVQETQYF.